A selection of T cell receptor beta chains follows, all from one sample in a study of CD8+CD57+ T cells in acquired aplastic anemia. Each CDR3 protein gets one entry after TCRdb re-called the reads with MiXCR. The data show fewer than 250,000 distinct CDR3 sequences, around 50% seen once. Sequencing input: sorted CD4+, CD8+, or CD8+CD57+ T cells (not recorded which) from PBMCs. These receptor sequences come from a human donor with aplastic anemia. Each CDR3 is given with its conserved first and last residue. A D gene is named only where the DNA matches it firmly. Rows may omit the clone size; those that give it use once, few, many or a size class.

cdr3_nt | cdr3_aa | clone_size | v_call | d_call | j_call
TGCAGTGCTAGGAAACTGGACGAAACCGGCGATGGCTACACCTTC | CSARKLDETGDGYTF | . | TRBV20-1 | . | TRBJ1-2
TGTGCCAGCACCAGGACAGGAGAAGCTTTCTTT | CASTRTGEAFF | . | TRBV25-1 | TRBD1 | TRBJ1-1
TGTGCCAGCAGGCGCTACCATAACACAGATACGCAGTATTTT | CASRRYHNTDTQYF | many | TRBV6-5 | . | TRBJ2-3
TGTGCCAGTAGAGCCGACAAGTACGACACTGAAGCTTTCTTT | CASRADKYDTEAFF | . | TRBV19 | . | TRBJ1-1
TGTGCCAGCAGCGTAGGAATTGGGGCGAACACCGGGGAGCTGTTTTTT | CASSVGIGANTGELFF | many | TRBV9 | . | TRBJ2-2
TGTGCCAGCAGTGATCGGGGGGAAGAGCAGTACTTC | CASSDRGEEQYF | . | TRBV6-1 | TRBD2 | TRBJ2-7
TGTGCCAGCAGCGTAGACCTAGGAAACACCATATATTTT | CASSVDLGNTIYF | . | TRBV9 | . | TRBJ1-3
TGTGCCAGTAAGGGGCAGGGGGTAAGCTCCTATAATTCACCCCTCCACTTT | CASKGQGVSSYNSPLHF | many | TRBV19 | TRBD1 | TRBJ1-6
TGTGCCAGCAGCTTGGGGGCTTCAGATACGCAGTATTTT | CASSLGASDTQYF | . | TRBV19 | . | TRBJ2-3
TGTGCCAGCACCATCAACTCTGGAAACACCATATACTTT | CASTINSGNTIYF | . | TRBV28 | . | TRBJ1-3
TGTGCCAGCAGAGATGACAGCAATCAGCCCCAGCATTTT | CASRDDSNQPQHF | . | TRBV6-1 | . | TRBJ1-5
TGTGCCAGCAGCCTACCGGGACAGAACTATGGCTACACCTTC | CASSLPGQNYGYTF | many | TRBV11-2 | TRBD1 | TRBJ1-2
TGTGCCAGTAGTATAAGTCGGTATGCCAATCAGCCCCAGCATTTT | CASSISRYANQPQHF | many | TRBV19 | . | TRBJ1-5
TGTGCTAGCAGCTTAGCACAGGGCGAGGAGCAGTACTTC | CASSLAQGEEQYF | once | TRBV7-7 | . | TRBJ2-7
TGCAGTGCTGTCAAACAGGGGGCGAGGATCACTGAAGCTTTCTTT | CSAVKQGARITEAFF | . | TRBV20-1 | TRBD1 | TRBJ1-1
TGTGCCAGCAGCCAAGCAAACAGGGGAGGGGGGGATGGCTACACCTTC | CASSQANRGGGDGYTF | many | TRBV4-2 | TRBD1 | TRBJ1-2
TGTGCCAGTAGTAAGGGACTAGCGGGGGGGCATGAGCAGTTCTTC | CASSKGLAGGHEQFF | once | TRBV19 | TRBD2 | TRBJ2-1
TGTGCCAGCAGTCGGGACAGGAAACCTAATCAGCCCCAGCATTTT | CASSRDRKPNQPQHF | . | TRBV2 | TRBD1 | TRBJ1-5
TGTGCCAGCAGCGAGGATCACTACAATGAGCAGTTCTTC | CASSEDHYNEQFF | many | TRBV11-3 | . | TRBJ2-1
TGTGCCAGCAGCCGGGTGGGATACGAGCAGTACTTC | CASSRVGYEQYF | few | TRBV7-2 | . | TRBJ2-7
TGTGCCAGCAGCCTCCGGGACGGATCTTACAATGAGCAGTTCTTC | CASSLRDGSYNEQFF | many | TRBV5-5 | . | TRBJ2-1
TGTGCCACCAGTGATGGCACAGATACGCAGTATTTT | CATSDGTDTQYF | . | TRBV24-1 | . | TRBJ2-3
TGTGCCAGCAGGGACAGGGAGTTCAATTCACCCCTCCACTTT | CASRDREFNSPLHF | many | TRBV6-6 | TRBD1 | TRBJ1-6
TGTGCCAGCAGTGATGACCTAGCGGGTAACTTCTCCTACGAGCAGTACTTC | CASSDDLAGNFSYEQYF | . | TRBV2 | TRBD2 | TRBJ2-7
TGCAGTGTGCAAGGGGCGACCTACGAGCAGTACTTC | CSVQGATYEQYF | many | TRBV20-1 | . | TRBJ2-7
TGTGCCAGCAGCTCCGGGACTAGCGGGTTTCAGGCTGGGGCCAACGTCCTGACTTTC | CASSSGTSGFQAGANVLTF | . | TRBV7-2 | TRBD2 | TRBJ2-6
TGCAGTGGGGCCGGGACAAACTACGAGCAGTACTTC | CSGAGTNYEQYF | few | TRBV20-1 | . | TRBJ2-7
TGTGCCACCAGCAGCGATACGGGGAGCATAGTGGTACCCCTCCACTTT | CATSSDTGSIVVPLHF | . | TRBV15 | . | TRBJ1-6
TGTGCCAGCAGTGATGTGGTAGCAGGAAACACCATATATTTT | CASSDVVAGNTIYF | many | TRBV2 | . | TRBJ1-3
TGTGCCAGCAGTGAAGCGCGGGGGGGCCAAGAGACCCAGTACTTC | CASSEARGGQETQYF | . | TRBV2 | TRBD2 | TRBJ2-5
TGTGCCTCCGCAATGAGCGGGGGGACCTACAATGAGCAGTTCTTC | CASAMSGGTYNEQFF | . | TRBV6-1 | TRBD2 | TRBJ2-1
TGTGCCAGCGGCTTAACAGGGGAGGGGGCGAAAAACATTCAGTACTTC | CASGLTGEGAKNIQYF | . | TRBV7-9 | . | TRBJ2-4
TGCAGTGCTAGAGATCCTAAGACAGGAATAGGCACTGAAGCTTTCTTT | CSARDPKTGIGTEAFF | many | TRBV20-1 | . | TRBJ1-1
TGTGCCAGTAGTCCCCCGGACAGGGTGTGGTATGGCTACACCTTC | CASSPPDRVWYGYTF | few | TRBV19 | TRBD1 | TRBJ1-2
TGTGCCAGCAGCTCACTCGTGACGCTTAGCTCTGGGGCCAACGTCCTGACTTTC | CASSSLVTLSSGANVLTF | . | TRBV7-9 | . | TRBJ2-6
TGTGCCAGTAGTATAGATCAGGGGGCGAGGGTACCATGGCCCCAGCATTTT | CASSIDQGARVPWPQHF | many | TRBV19 | TRBD1 | TRBJ1-5
TGCAGTGCTCTGAGACAGAATCAAGAGACCCAGTACTTC | CSALRQNQETQYF | . | TRBV20-1 | . | TRBJ2-5
TGCGCCAGCGGCGGGATAGGGGTGGCTGTGACTGAAGCTTTCTTT | CASGGIGVAVTEAFF | . | TRBV10-2 | . | TRBJ1-1
TGCGCCAGCAGCTTGGACAGAGATTCACCCCTCCACTTT | CASSLDRDSPLHF | many | TRBV5-1 | . | TRBJ1-6
TGTGCCAGCGGGATCGCCCCAGGGACGGGAGCTGAAGCTTTCTTT | CASGIAPGTGAEAFF | many | TRBV6-1 | . | TRBJ1-1
TGTGCCAGCAGTGCTGGGGGCCTCAAGTACTTC | CASSAGGLKYF | many | TRBV2 | . | TRBJ2-7
TGTGCCAGGAGTGATCCCAGGGGAGGGTCACAAGAGACCCAGTACTTC | CARSDPRGGSQETQYF | once | TRBV30 | . | TRBJ2-5
TGTGCCACCAGTGATTCCCTGCCCGGGACACCGAATACCTACGAGCAGTACTTC | CATSDSLPGTPNTYEQYF | many | TRBV24-1 | . | TRBJ2-7
TGTGCCAGCAGAACAGCTATCTACGAGCAGTACTTC | CASRTAIYEQYF | . | TRBV6-1 | . | TRBJ2-7
TGTGCCAGCGGCATGACGGGACAGGGCTCCTACAATGAGCAGTTCTTC | CASGMTGQGSYNEQFF | . | TRBV2 | TRBD1 | TRBJ2-1
TGTGCCAGCACCGACCCGGCAAGTGGAAACACCATATATTTT | CASTDPASGNTIYF | . | TRBV5-4 | . | TRBJ1-3
TGCAGTGCTAGTGGCGGCCCACGTGAAAAACTGGTTTTT | CSASGGPREKLVF | . | TRBV20-1 | . | TRBJ1-4
TGTGCCAGCAGCTTAGGGGGCGGGGGAGATACGCAGTATTTT | CASSLGGGGDTQYF | many | TRBV7-9 | TRBD2 | TRBJ2-3
TGTGCCAGCAGCCAACAGGGAAGTTCACCCCTCCACTTT | CASSQQGSSPLHF | . | TRBV14 | . | TRBJ1-6
TGTGCCAGCAGACCCGGCGCGGGGGTGCGCACAGATACGCAGTATTTT | CASRPGAGVRTDTQYF | many | TRBV5-4 | TRBD2 | TRBJ2-3
TGCAGCGCAAGGACAGGGGGCGCGGGCGAGCAGTACTTC | CSARTGGAGEQYF | large | TRBV29-1 | TRBD1 | TRBJ2-7
TGTGCCAGCAGGCGACTGGACGAGCAGTACTTC | CASRRLDEQYF | many | TRBV6-5 | . | TRBJ2-7
TGTGCCATCAGTGAGAGCAGGCGGGATGGCTACACCTTC | CAISESRRDGYTF | . | TRBV10-3 | . | TRBJ1-2
TGTGCCAGCAGCGCGGAAGGGCGGGGCCCGTACGAGCAGTACTTC | CASSAEGRGPYEQYF | . | TRBV9 | . | TRBJ2-7
TGTGCCAGCAGCTGGCTACTAGCGGGGCCGGCCTACAATGAGCAGTTCTTC | CASSWLLAGPAYNEQFF | many | TRBV7-8 | TRBD2 | TRBJ2-1
TGCAGTGCTAGAGAGTGGCGGACTTCAGAGCAGTTCTTC | CSAREWRTSEQFF | . | TRBV20-1 | . | TRBJ2-1